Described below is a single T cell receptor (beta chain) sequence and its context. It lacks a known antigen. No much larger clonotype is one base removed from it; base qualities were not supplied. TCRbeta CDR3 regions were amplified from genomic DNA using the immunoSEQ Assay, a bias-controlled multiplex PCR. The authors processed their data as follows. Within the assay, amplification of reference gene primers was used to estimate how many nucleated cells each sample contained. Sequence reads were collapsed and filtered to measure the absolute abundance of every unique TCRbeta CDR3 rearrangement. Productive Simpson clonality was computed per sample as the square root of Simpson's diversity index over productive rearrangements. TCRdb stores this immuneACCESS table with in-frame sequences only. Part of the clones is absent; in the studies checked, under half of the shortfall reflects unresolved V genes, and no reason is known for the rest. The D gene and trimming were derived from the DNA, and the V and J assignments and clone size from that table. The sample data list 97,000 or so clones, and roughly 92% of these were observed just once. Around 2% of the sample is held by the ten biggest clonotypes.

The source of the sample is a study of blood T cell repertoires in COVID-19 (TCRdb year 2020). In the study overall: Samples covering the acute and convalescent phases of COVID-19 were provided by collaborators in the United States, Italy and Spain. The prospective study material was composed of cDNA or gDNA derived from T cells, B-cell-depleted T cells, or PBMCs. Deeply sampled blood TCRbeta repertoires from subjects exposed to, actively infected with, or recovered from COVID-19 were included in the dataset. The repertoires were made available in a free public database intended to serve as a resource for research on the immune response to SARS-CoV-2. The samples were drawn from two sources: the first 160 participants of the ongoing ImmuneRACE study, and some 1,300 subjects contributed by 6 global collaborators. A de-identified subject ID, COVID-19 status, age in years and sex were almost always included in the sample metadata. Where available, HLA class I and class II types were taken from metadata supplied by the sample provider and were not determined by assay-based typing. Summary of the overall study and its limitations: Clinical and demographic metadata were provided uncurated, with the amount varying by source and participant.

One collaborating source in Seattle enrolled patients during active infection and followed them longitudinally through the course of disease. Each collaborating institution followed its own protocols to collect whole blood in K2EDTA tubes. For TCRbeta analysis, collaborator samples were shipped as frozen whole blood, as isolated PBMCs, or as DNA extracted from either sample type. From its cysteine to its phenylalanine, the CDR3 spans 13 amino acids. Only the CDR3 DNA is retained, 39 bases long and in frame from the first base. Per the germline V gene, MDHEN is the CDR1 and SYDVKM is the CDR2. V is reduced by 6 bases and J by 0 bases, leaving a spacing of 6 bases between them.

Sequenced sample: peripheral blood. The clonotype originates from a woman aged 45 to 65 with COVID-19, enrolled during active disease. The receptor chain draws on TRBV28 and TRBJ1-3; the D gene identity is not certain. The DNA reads TGTGCCAGCAGGCCGAGCTCTGGAAACACCATATATTTT. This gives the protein CASRPSSGNTIYF.